This T cell receptor beta chain stems from a study of post-analysis software for immune sequencing data. Study information: Relapsing-remitting, secondary progressive and progressive-relapsing courses of multiple sclerosis were included. Overall study findings and caveats: Compared against controls, patients with multiple sclerosis displayed significantly lower normalized Chao1 diversity.

Prepared libraries of TCR beta cDNA carried unique molecular identifiers. It was from roughly 1 to 10 million T cells that roughly 0.5 million cDNA molecules came. Each CDR3 protein gets one entry after TCRdb re-called the PCR reads with MiXCR. This table holds under 650,000 distinct CDR3 sequences, roughly 45% found once. This clonotype has only a few counts. The antigen is undetermined. Sequencing was done on a sample of blood. The sequence was collected from a girl aged 5-17 years with multiple sclerosis.

CDR3 protein: CANAGPAGGGEQFF. In DNA form, the CDR3 reads TGTGCCAACGCAGGGCCAGCGGGGGGAGGTGAGCAGTTCTTC. The V and J genes are TRBV10-3 and TRBJ2-1; 9 bases are a match to TRBD2. The CDR3 length is 14 residues. The germline V gene has CDR1 ENHRY and CDR2 SYGVKD. The trim removed 10 bases at V and 9 bases at J, leaving 13 bases unmatched.